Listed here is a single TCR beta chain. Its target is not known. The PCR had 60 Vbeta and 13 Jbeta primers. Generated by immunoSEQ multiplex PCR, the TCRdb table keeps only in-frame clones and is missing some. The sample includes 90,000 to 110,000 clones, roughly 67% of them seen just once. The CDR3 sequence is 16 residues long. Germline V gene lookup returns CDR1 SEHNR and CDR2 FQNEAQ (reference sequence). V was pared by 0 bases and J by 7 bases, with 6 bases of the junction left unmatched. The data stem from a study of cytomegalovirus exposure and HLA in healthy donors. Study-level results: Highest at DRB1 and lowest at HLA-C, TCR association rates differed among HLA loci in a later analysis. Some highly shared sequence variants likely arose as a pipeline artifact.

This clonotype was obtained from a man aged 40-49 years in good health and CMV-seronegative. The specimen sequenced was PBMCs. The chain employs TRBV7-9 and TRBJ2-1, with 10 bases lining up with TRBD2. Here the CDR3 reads CASSLASGGPDNEQFF. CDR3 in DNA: TGTGCCAGCAGCTTAGCTAGCGGGGGGCCCGATAATGAGCAGTTCTTC.